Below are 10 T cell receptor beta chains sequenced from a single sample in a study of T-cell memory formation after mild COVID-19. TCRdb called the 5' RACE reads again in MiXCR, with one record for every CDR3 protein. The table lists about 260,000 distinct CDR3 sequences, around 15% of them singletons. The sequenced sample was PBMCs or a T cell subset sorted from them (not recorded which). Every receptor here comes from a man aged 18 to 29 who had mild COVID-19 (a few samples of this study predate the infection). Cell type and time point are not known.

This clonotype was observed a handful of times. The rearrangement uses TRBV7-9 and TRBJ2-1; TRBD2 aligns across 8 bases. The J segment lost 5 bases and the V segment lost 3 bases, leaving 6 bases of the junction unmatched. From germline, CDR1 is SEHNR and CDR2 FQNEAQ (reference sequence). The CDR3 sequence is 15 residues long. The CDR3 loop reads CASSFSGGRDNEQFF. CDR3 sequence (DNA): TGTGCCAGCAGCTTCAGCGGGGGCAGGGACAATGAGCAGTTCTTC. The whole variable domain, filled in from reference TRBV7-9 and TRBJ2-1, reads DTGVSQNPRHKITKRGQNVTFRCDPISEHNRLYWYRQTLGQGPEFLTYFQNEAQLEKSRLLSDRFSAERPKGSFSTLEIQRTEQGDSAMYLCASSFSGGRDNEQFFGPGTRLTVL.

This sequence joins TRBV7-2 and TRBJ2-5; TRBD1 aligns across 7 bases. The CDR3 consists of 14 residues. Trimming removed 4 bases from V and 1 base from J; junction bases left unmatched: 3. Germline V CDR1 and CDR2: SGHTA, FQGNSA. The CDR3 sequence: CASSWGQSQETQYF. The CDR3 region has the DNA TGTGCCAGCAGCTGGGGACAGTCCCAAGAGACCCAGTACTTC.

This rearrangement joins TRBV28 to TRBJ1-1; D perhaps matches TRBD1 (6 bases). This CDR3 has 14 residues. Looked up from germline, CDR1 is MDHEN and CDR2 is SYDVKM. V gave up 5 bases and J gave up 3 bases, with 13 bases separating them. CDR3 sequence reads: CASSAPPGDTEAFF. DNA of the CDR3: TGTGCCAGCAGTGCCCCTCCAGGGGACACTGAAGCTTTCTTT.

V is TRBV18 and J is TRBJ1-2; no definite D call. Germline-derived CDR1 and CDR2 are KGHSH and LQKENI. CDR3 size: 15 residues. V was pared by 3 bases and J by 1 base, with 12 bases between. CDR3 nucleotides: TGTGCCAGCTCACCGTCCACGACGGTTAACTATGGCTACACCTTC. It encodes CASSPSTTVNYGYTF.

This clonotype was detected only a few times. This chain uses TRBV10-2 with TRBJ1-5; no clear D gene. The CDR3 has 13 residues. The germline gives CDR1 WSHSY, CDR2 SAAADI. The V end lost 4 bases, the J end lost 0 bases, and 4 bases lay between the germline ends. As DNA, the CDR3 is TGCGCCAGCAGTGTGAATAGCAATCAGCCCCAGCATTTT. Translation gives CASSVNSNQPQHF.

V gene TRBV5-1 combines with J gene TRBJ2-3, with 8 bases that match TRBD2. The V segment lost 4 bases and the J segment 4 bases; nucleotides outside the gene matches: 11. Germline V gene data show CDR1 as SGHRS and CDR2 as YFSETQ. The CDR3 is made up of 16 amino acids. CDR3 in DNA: TGCGCCAGCAGCATCGGGGGGGACCCCAGGGCAGATACGCAGTATTTT. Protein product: CASSIGGDPRADTQYF.

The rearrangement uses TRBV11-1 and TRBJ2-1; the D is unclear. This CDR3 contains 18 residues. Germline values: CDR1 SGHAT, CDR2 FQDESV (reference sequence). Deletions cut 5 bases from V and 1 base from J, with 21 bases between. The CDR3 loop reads CASSRPPRWVRSYNEQFF. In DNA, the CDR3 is TGTGCCAGCAGCCGCCCCCCCCGCTGGGTAAGATCCTACAATGAGCAGTTCTTC.

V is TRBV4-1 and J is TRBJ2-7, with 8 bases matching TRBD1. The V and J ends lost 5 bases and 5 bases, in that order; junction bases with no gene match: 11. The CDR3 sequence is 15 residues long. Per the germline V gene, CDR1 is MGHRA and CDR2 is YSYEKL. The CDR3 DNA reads TGCGCCAGCAGCGACATTAGGACAGGGAGCCACGAGCAGTACGTC. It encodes CASSDIRTGSHEQYV.

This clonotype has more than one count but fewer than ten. This CDR3 is CSVDLLAGGPRETQYF. The CDR3, as DNA: TGCAGCGTCGACCTATTAGCGGGGGGGCCGAGAGAGACCCAGTACTTC. The V gene is TRBV29-1, the J gene TRBJ2-5, with 11 bases matching TRBD2. The trim removed 6 bases at V and 4 bases at J, leaving 13 bases unmatched. Germline V gene sequence: CDR1 SQVTM, CDR2 ANQGSEA. This CDR3 is 16 amino acids long.

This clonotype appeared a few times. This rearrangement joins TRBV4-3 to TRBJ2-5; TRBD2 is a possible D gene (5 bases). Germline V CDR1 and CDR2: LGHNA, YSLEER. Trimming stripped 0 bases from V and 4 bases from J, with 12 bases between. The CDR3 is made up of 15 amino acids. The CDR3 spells CASSQDWEGRETQYF. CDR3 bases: TGCGCCAGCAGCCAAGACTGGGAAGGGAGAGAGACCCAGTACTTC.